This entry features one TCR beta chain sequence. Its antigen is as yet unknown. The data were obtained in a study of cytomegalovirus exposure and HLA in healthy donors. Study results and limitations: In vitro data verified three CMV-associated chains as specific for CMV antigens. Investigators reported 150 to 200 TCR beta chains as tied to cytomegalovirus. Later analysis identified a missense DCLRE1C variant that was linked to TCR beta V- and J-gene trimming.

Researchers ran the PCR with 60 Vbeta and 13 Jbeta primers. Original methodology: Unique TCR beta chains totaled roughly 79 million in a later count, with roughly 11 million of them shared. TCRdb's copy holds only in-frame clones and misses some; the assay was immunoSEQ multiplex PCR. That table gives V, J and clone size, and the DNA gave D and trimming. The data hold over 80,000 clones, with around three quarters observed a single time. The CDR3 sequence is 14 residues long. CDR1 and CDR2 from the germline V gene are SGHRS and YFSETQ. J lost 3 bases, V lost 3 bases, and 3 bases had no gene match. This clonotype was sampled from a man in his sixties in good health and CMV-seropositive. This chain uses TRBV5-1 with TRBJ2-5; 9 bases are a match to TRBD1. The sequenced sample consisted of PBMCs. CDR3 sequence reads: CASSSGQGKETQYF. The DNA for the CDR3 is TGCGCCAGCAGCTCGGGACAGGGCAAAGAGACCCAGTACTTC.